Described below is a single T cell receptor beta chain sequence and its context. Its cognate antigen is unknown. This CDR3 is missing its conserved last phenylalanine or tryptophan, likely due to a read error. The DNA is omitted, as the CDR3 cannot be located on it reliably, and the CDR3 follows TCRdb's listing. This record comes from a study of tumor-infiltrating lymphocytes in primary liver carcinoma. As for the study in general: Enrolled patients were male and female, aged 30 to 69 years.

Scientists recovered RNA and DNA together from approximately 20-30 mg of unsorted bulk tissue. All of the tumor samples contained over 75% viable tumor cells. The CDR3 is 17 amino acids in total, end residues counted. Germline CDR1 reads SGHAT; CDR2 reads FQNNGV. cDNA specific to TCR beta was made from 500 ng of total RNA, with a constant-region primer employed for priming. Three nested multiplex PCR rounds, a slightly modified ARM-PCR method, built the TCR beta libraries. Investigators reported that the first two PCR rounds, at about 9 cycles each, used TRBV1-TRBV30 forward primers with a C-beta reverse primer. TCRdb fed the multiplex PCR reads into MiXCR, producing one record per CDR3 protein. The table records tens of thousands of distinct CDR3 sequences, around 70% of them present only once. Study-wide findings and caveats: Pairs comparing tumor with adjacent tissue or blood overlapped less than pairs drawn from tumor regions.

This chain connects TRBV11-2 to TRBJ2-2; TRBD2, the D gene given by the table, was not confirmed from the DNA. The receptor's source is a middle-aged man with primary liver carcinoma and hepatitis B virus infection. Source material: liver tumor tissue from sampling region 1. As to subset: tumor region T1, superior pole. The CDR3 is CASSLDELARNTGEPFI.